These T cell receptor beta chains were read from a single sample in a study of esophageal squamous cell carcinoma under preoperative chemotherapy. TCRdb reanalysed the PCR reads using MiXCR and keeps one entry per CDR3 protein. The sample lists approximately 12,000 distinct CDR3 sequences, roughly half occurring once. The specimen was taken from a patient given preoperative chemotherapy. The receptors here all came from a human donor with esophageal squamous cell carcinoma. The donor label of this sample is uncertain. Each CDR3 is given with its conserved first and last residue. D genes are given only for firm matches. The size of a clone is reported for some rows only, either as once, few or many, or as a class for expanded clones.

abundance: once; d_gene: TRBD2; v_gene: TRBV6-5; j_gene: TRBJ2-1; len: 15; CDR3aa: CASSYTGTSDREQFF; CDR3nt: TGTGCCAGCAGTTACACCGGGACTAGCGATCGCGAGCAGTTCTTC
abundance: .; d_gene: .; v_gene: TRBV6-1; j_gene: TRBJ2-4; len: 15; CDR3aa: CASSEGQEAKDTQYF; CDR3nt: TGTGCCAGCAGTGAGGGGCAGGAAGCCAAAGACACGCAGTATTTC
abundance: few; d_gene: TRBD2; v_gene: TRBV6-2/TRBV6-3; j_gene: TRBJ2-1; len: 17; CDR3aa: CASSSWGRAFISNEQFF; CDR3nt: TGTGCCAGCAGTTCTTGGGGGAGGGCTTTTATTTCTAATGAGCAGTTCTTC
abundance: .; d_gene: .; v_gene: TRBV11-3; j_gene: TRBJ1-1; len: 14; CDR3aa: CASSPLGTFTEAFF; CDR3nt: TGTGCCAGCAGCCCCCTGGGGACATTCACTGAAGCTTTCTTT
abundance: .; d_gene: TRBD2; v_gene: TRBV12-3/TRBV12-4; j_gene: TRBJ2-1; len: 15; CDR3aa: CASAPGGRAYNEQFF; CDR3nt: TGTGCCAGCGCCCCGGGCGGGAGAGCCTACAATGAGCAGTTCTTC
abundance: .; d_gene: TRBD1; v_gene: TRBV6-1; j_gene: TRBJ2-3; len: 16; CDR3aa: CASSGRDSLTLDTQYF; CDR3nt: TGTGCCAGCAGTGGCCGGGACAGCTTAACCCTAGATACGCAGTATTTT
abundance: medium-sized; d_gene: .; v_gene: TRBV6-5; j_gene: TRBJ2-3; len: 15; CDR3aa: CASSYSGGGADTQYF; CDR3nt: TGTGCCAGCAGTTACTCCGGTGGCGGTGCAGATACGCAGTATTTT
abundance: medium-sized; d_gene: .; v_gene: TRBV6-5; j_gene: TRBJ2-7; len: 15; CDR3aa: CASSRDTLITYEQYF; CDR3nt: TGTGCCAGCAGCCGGGACACCTTGATTACCTACGAGCAGTACTTC
abundance: medium-sized; d_gene: TRBD1; v_gene: TRBV7-9; j_gene: TRBJ2-1; len: 15; CDR3aa: CASSLAGQGRTEQFF; CDR3nt: TGTGCCAGCAGCTTAGCGGGACAGGGTCGGACTGAGCAGTTCTTC
abundance: medium-sized; d_gene: .; v_gene: TRBV6-5; j_gene: TRBJ2-7; len: 9; CDR3aa: CASGLEQYF; CDR3nt: TGTGCCAGCGGTCTCGAGCAGTACTTC